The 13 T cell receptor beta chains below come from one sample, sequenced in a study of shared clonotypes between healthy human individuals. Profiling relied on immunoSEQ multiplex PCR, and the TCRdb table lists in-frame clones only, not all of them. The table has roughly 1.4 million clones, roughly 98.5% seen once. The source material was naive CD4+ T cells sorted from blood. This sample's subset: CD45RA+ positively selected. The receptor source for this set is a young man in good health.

CDR3 sequence (DNA): TGCGCCAGCAGCCAGGCCGAGAGGGGCGGAGGCGGGGAGCTGTTTTTT. This gives the protein CASSQAERGGGGELFF. The chain uses TRBV4-3 and TRBJ2-2, with D perhaps given as TRBD1 or TRBD2 (5 bases each). Trimming removed 3 bases from V and 7 bases from J, with 18 bases in between. The CDR3 has 16 residues. Germline lookup yields CDR1 LGHNA and CDR2 YSLEER.

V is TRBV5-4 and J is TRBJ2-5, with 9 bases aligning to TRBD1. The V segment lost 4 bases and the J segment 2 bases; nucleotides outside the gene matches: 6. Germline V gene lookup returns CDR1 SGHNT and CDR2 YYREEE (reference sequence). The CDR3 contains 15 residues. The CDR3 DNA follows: TGTGCCAGCAGCCCCGGACAGGGGCGACAAGAGACCCAGTACTTC. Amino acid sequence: CASSPGQGRQETQYF. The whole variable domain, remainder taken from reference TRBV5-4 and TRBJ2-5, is ETGVTQSPTHLIKTRGQQVTLRCSSQSGHNTVSWYQQALGQGPQFIFQYYREEENGRGNFPPRFSGLQFPNYSSELNVNALELDDSALYLCASSPGQGRQETQYFGPGTRLLVL.

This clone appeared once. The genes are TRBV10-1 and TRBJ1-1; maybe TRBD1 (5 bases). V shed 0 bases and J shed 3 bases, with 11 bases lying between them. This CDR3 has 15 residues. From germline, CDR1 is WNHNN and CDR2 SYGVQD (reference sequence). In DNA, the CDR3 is TGCGCCAGCAGTGAGTCGAGGGGAATCGACACTGAAGCTTTCTTT. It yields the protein CASSESRGIDTEAFF.

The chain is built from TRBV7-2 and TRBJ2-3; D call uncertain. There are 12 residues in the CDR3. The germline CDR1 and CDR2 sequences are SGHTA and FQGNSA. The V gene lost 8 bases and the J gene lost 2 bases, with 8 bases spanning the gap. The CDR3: CASRRYTDTQYF. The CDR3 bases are TGTGCCAGCCGCCGTTACACAGATACGCAGTATTTT.

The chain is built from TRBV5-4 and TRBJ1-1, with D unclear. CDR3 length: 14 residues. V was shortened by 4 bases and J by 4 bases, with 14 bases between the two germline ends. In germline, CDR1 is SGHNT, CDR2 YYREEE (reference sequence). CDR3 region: CASSNDLKITEAFF. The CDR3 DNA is TGTGCCAGCAGCAACGATTTAAAAATCACTGAAGCTTTCTTT. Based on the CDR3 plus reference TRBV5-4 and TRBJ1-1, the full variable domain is ETGVTQSPTHLIKTRGQQVTLRCSSQSGHNTVSWYQQALGQGPQFIFQYYREEENGRGNFPPRFSGLQFPNYSSELNVNALELDDSALYLCASSNDLKITEAFFGQGTRLTVV.

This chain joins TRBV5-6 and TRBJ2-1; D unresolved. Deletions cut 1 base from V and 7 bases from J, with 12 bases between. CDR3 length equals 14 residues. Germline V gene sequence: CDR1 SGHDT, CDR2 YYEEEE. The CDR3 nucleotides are TGTGCCAGCAGCTTGAGGCTAGTGGTGAATGAGCAGTTCTTC. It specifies CASSLRLVVNEQFF.

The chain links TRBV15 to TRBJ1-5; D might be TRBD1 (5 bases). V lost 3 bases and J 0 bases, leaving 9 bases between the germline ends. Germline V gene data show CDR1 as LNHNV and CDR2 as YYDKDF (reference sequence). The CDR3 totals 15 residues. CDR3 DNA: TGTGCCACCAGCAGGGGGGTCCATAGCAATCAGCCCCAGCATTTT. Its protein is CATSRGVHSNQPQHF. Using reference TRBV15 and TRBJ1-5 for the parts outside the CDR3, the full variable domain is DAMVIQNPRYQVTQFGKPVTLSCSQTLNHNVMYWYQQKSSQAPKLLFHYYDKDFNNEADTPDNFQSRRPNTSFCFLDIRSPGLGDTAMYLCATSRGVHSNQPQHFGDGTRLSIL.

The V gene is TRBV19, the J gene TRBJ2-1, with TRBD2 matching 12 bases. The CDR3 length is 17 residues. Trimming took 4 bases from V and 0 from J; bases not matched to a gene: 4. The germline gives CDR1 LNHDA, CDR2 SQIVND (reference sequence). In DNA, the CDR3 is TGTGCCAGTAGTACCAGACTAGCGGGAGACTCCTACAATGAGCAGTTCTTC. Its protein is CASSTRLAGDSYNEQFF. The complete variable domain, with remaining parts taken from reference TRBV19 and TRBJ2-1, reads DGGITQSPKYLFRKEGQNVTLSCEQNLNHDAMYWYRQDPGQGLRLIYYSQIVNDFQKGDIAEGYSVSREKKESFPLTVTSAQKNPTAFYLCASSTRLAGDSYNEQFFGPGTRLTVL.

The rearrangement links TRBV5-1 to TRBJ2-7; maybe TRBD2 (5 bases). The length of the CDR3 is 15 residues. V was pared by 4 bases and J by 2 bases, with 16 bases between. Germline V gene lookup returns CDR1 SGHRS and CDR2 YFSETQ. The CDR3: CASSHSGSETYEQYF. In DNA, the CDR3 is TGCGCCAGCAGCCATTCGGGGTCCGAAACCTACGAGCAGTACTTC.

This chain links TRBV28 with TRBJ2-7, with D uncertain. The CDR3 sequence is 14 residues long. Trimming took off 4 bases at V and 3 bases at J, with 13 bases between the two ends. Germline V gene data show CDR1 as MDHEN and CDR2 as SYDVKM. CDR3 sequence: CASSSPNGNYEQYF. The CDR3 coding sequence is TGTGCCAGCAGTTCCCCTAACGGCAACTACGAGCAGTACTTC.

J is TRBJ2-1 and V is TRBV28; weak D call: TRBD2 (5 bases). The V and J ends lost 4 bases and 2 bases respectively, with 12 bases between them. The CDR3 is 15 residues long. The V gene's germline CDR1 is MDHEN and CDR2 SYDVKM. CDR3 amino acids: CASSSDWRTYNEQFF. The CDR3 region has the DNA TGTGCCAGCAGTTCGGACTGGAGAACCTACAATGAGCAGTTCTTC.

The CDR3, as DNA: TGCAGCGTTGAGAACACCAACTATGGCTACACCTTC. This gives the protein CSVENTNYGYTF. The rearrangement links TRBV29-1 to TRBJ1-2; D unresolved. V gave up 3 bases and J gave up 2 bases, with 7 bases separating them. Germline CDR1 reads SQVTM; CDR2 reads ANQGSEA. The CDR3 is made up of 12 amino acids.

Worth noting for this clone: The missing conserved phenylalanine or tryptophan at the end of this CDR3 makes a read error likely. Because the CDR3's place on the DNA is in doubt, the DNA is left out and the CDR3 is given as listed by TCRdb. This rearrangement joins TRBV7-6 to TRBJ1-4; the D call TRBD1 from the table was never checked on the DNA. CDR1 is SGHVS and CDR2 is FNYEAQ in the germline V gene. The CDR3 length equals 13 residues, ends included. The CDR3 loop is CASSLGGTGWLEV.